These 21 T cell receptor beta chains were all obtained from the same sample, sequenced in a study of CDR3 diversity in severe acne (dated by TCRdb to the late 2010s). Preparation of the library involved PCR. TCRdb shows the sequencer as Illumina HiSeq 2000. Starting from the raw public reads, TCRdb applied fastp trimming at Q25, assembled clones with MiXCR and retained in-frame beta chains. One record per CDR3 amino acid sequence lists the most common genes and DNA. The sample contains about 97,000 distinct CDR3 sequences, 51% of them found a single time. 9.5% to 15% of the sample belongs to the ten largest clones. The sequencing input was blood. These receptor sequences come from a male donor with acne.

The table lists this clonotype with a few counts. The chain has TRBV9 and TRBJ2-7; 12 bases line up with TRBD1. The CDR3 is made up of 16 amino acids. The V gene end was trimmed by 3 bases and the J gene end by 5 bases; junction bases not matched to a gene: 9. CDR1 is SGDLS, CDR2 YYNGEE, per germline. The CDR3 sequence is CASSEWDRGLIHEQYF. CDR3 sequence (DNA): TGTGCCAGCAGCGAGTGGGACAGGGGGCTTATCCACGAGCAGTACTTC.

With regard to this clonotype: The DNA is left out, because the CDR3 cannot be placed on it with certainty; the CDR3 is given as TCRdb lists it. The chain combines TRBV19 with TRBJ2-2; TRBD1, the table's D call, lacks a check against the DNA. With termini counted, the CDR3 has 22 amino acids. The germline V gene encodes CDR1 LNHDA and CDR2 SQIVND (reference sequence). This CDR3 reads CASKPVADSNQPQHFGDGELFF.

Comment on this clonotype: A read error may be the cause here, since a much bigger clone is one base away. CDR3 coding DNA: TGTGCCAGCAGCATCCCCGGGGAACCCCAAGTGAACGCTAACTATGGCTACACCTTC. Its translation: CASSIPGEPQVNANYGYTF. This chain uses TRBV12-3 or TRBV12-4 with TRBJ1-2; no clear D gene. The CDR3 runs 19 residues. Trimming shortened V by 6 bases and J by 0 bases, and 26 bases separated the two germline ends.

V is TRBV29-1 and J is TRBJ2-7, with D hard to call. Germline CDR1 and CDR2: SQVTM and ANQGSEA. V was trimmed by 1 base and J by 0 bases, leaving 10 bases between them. The CDR3 loop spans 14 amino acids. In nucleotides, the CDR3 is TGCAGCGTTGAAGTTACAGCGCGCTCCTACGAGCAGTACTTC. Residues: CSVEVTARSYEQYF.

This clonotype was found many times. This chain connects TRBV6-1 to TRBJ1-2; D perhaps matches TRBD1 (5 bases). The germline CDR1 and CDR2 sequences are MNHNS and SASEGT. V shed 4 bases and J shed 8 bases, with 11 bases lying between them. CDR3 length: 12 residues. CDR3 sequence (DNA): TGTGCCAGCAGTGTTGTCGGGGGAGGCTACACCTTC. This encodes CASSVVGGGYTF.

This clonotype was counted many times. The genes are TRBV7-9 and TRBJ1-1, with unresolved D. The V and J ends lost 5 bases and 5 bases respectively, with 12 bases between them. CDR1 SEHNR and CDR2 FQNEAQ come from the germline V gene (reference sequence). This CDR3 comprises 13 residues. In DNA, the CDR3 is TGTGCCAGCAGCCTGTCGGGGTGGACTGAAGCTTTCTTT. Translating it yields CASSLSGWTEAFF.

This clonotype appeared once. A read error may explain this, as a much larger clone is one base away. The chain has TRBV5-1 and TRBJ2-1, with 12 bases that match TRBD2. Germline CDR1 and CDR2: SGHRS and YFSETQ. The CDR3 loop spans 16 amino acids. The ends lost 1 base at V and 13 bases at J; junction bases unmatched: 12. The CDR3 region has the DNA TGCGCCAGCAGCTTGACTAGCGGGGGGATCCAAGAGACCCAGTTCTTC. Protein sequence: CASSLTSGGIQETQFF.

The CDR3: CASSVDLTTDTQYF. Written as DNA, the CDR3 is TGTGCCAGCAGCGTAGACTTGACCACAGATACGCAGTATTTT. The chain joins TRBV9 to TRBJ2-3; D unclear. CDR1 is SGDLS, CDR2 YYNGEE, per germline. V lost 0 bases and J 2 bases, leaving 7 bases between the germline ends. The CDR3 runs 14 residues.

Written as DNA, the CDR3 is TGTGCCAGCTCACCAAACGTTGTCGGGATCACAGATACGCAGTATTTT. Residues: CASSPNVVGITDTQYF. The chain links TRBV7-6 to TRBJ2-3; D perhaps matches TRBD2 (5 bases). From germline, CDR1 is SGHVS and CDR2 FNYEAQ. This CDR3 is built from 16 residues. The V end lost 8 bases, the J end lost 2 bases, and 20 bases lay between the germline ends.

To note about this clonotype: The CDR3 does not close with the conserved phenylalanine or tryptophan, likely indicating a read error. It is unclear where the CDR3 begins or ends on the DNA, so no DNA is shown, and the CDR3 is as TCRdb lists it. The CDR3: CASRSMLRGTS. The rearrangement joins TRBV6-5 to TRBJ2-5; the table's TRBD2 call for D was not verified on the DNA. The CDR3 has 11 residues if both end residues are counted. Germline lookup yields CDR1 MNHEY and CDR2 SVGAGI.

V is TRBV14 and J is TRBJ2-5; 13 bases agree with TRBD2. V was clipped by 0 bases and J by 10 bases; unmatched bases: 20. Germline CDR1 and CDR2: SGHDN and FVKESK. The CDR3 has 20 residues. For the CDR3, the DNA is TGTGCCAGCAGCCAAGAAAATCATCTGGGACTAGCGGGAACCCCAGAGGGCCAGTACTTC. Translated, it gives CASSQENHLGLAGTPEGQYF.

J is TRBJ1-5 and V is TRBV5-1, with 8 bases fitting TRBD1. The length of the CDR3 is 16 residues. CDR1 SGHRS and CDR2 YFSETQ come from the germline V gene. With 1 base clipped from V and 11 bases from J, the junction kept 14 bases outside the gene matches. The CDR3 here is CASSLFGTGEQETQHF. CDR3 DNA: TGCGCCAGCAGCTTGTTCGGGACAGGAGAACAAGAGACCCAGCATTTT.

Worth noting for this clonotype: One end of the junction fails to match germline, which may point to a read error. The chain combines TRBV7-3 with TRBJ2-7; 11 positions match TRBD2. CDR1 and CDR2 (germline): SGHTA, FQGTGA. This CDR3 has 16 residues. CDR3 coding DNA: TGTGCCAGCAGCTTAGTGACTAGCGGGATTGCCGGGGAGCTGTACTTC. Protein product: CASSLVTSGIAGELYF.

The chain combines TRBV4-3 with TRBJ1-4; the match to TRBD1 covers 7 bases. Germline lookup yields CDR1 LGHNA and CDR2 YSLEER. The CDR3 consists of 17 residues. J was trimmed by 1 base and V by 1 base; bases with no gene match: 6. The CDR3 loop is CASSQGQGRRTNEKLFF. Here the CDR3 DNA reads TGCGCCAGCAGCCAAGGACAGGGACGTAGAACTAATGAAAAACTGTTTTTT.

In its sample, this clonotype ranks as medium-sized. The V call is TRBV10-2, the J call TRBJ2-5; 9 bases fit TRBD1. The germline V gene has CDR1 WSHSY and CDR2 SAAADI. After removal of 8 bases from V and 5 bases from J, the junction contained 9 bases not matched to a gene. The CDR3 loop spans 14 amino acids. The CDR3 sequence is CASSYWDRVETQYF. For the CDR3, the DNA is TGCGCCAGCTCTTACTGGGACAGGGTTGAGACCCAGTACTTC.

Comment on this clonotype: This clone may be a read error of a much larger clone one base away. The chain couples TRBV6-5 to TRBJ2-7; TRBD2 matches at 10 bases. The germline V gene encodes CDR1 MNHEY and CDR2 SVGAGI. This CDR3 has 15 residues. Written as DNA, the CDR3 is TGTGCCAGCAGCCCTAAGGTAGCGGGGGGCTACGAGCGGTACTTC. Amino acids: CASSPKVAGGYERYF.

This clonotype occurred many times. The chain employs TRBV9 and TRBJ1-1; D is ambiguous. V gave up 2 bases and J gave up 3 bases, with 11 bases separating them. The CDR3 has 14 amino acids. Germline V lookup: CDR1 SGDLS, CDR2 YYNGEE. In DNA, the CDR3 is TGTGCCAGCAGCGTGGGTCTCAGAGACACTGAAGCTTTCTTT. This sequence encodes CASSVGLRDTEAFF.

This clonotype was seen more than once but under ten times. This chain connects TRBV10-3 to TRBJ1-2; D not resolved. There are 14 residues in the CDR3. The germline V gene has CDR1 ENHRY and CDR2 SYGVKD. The V end was cut by 9 bases, the J end by 2 bases, with 16 bases between. The CDR3 DNA sequence: TGTGCCATAGAGTCCTCCCACGGAAACTATGGCTACACCTTC. It yields the protein CAIESSHGNYGYTF.

The sample holds many counts of this clonotype. V is TRBV6-4 and J is TRBJ2-1, with 9 bases aligning to TRBD1. CDR3 length: 15 residues. The trim removed 3 bases at V and 2 bases at J, leaving 2 bases unmatched. Looked up from germline, CDR1 is MRHNA and CDR2 is SNTAGT. CDR3 nucleotides: TGTGCCAGCAGTGATACAGGGGGCGCCTACAATGAGCAGTTCTTC. Translation gives CASSDTGGAYNEQFF.

The rearrangement uses TRBV10-1 and TRBJ2-7; 11 bases align to TRBD2. J lost 6 bases, V lost 3 bases, and 10 bases had no gene match. Germline loops: CDR1 WNHNN, CDR2 SYGVQD (reference sequence). This CDR3 is built from 16 residues. CDR3 sequence reads: CASSDRLAGGMGEQYF. In DNA, the CDR3 is TGCGCCAGCAGTGACCGTCTAGCGGGAGGCATGGGCGAGCAGTACTTC.

V is TRBV7-6 and J is TRBJ2-1; the match to TRBD1 covers 10 bases. This CDR3 has 14 residues. J lost 3 bases, V lost 5 bases, and 1 base had no gene match. Germline CDR1 and CDR2: SGHVS and FNYEAQ. DNA for the CDR3: TGTGCCAGCAGCCGGACAGGGGGCTACAATGAGCAGTTCTTC. This gives the protein CASSRTGGYNEQFF.